A single sample gave rise to the 19 T cell receptor beta chains below, sequenced in a study of OX40 agonist ivuxolimab in advanced cancers. Method: immunoSEQ multiplex PCR; TCRdb's copy keeps in-frame clones and lacks some. This table has about 84,000 clones, approximately 95% appearing once. Sequencing was performed on CD4+ or CD8+ T cells sorted from blood, taken in a trial of the OX40 agonist ivuxolimab. The receptor source for this set is an adult with an advanced solid tumor such as melanoma, head and neck, liver or kidney cancer.

The chain carries TRBV7-9 and TRBJ1-2, with TRBD1 matching 8 bases. Unmatched junction bases numbered 7, after V lost 1 base and J lost 6 bases. Germline V gene lookup returns CDR1 SEHNR and CDR2 FQNEAQ (reference sequence). The CDR3 sequence is 15 residues long. The CDR3 DNA sequence: TGTGCCAGCAGCTTAGTCCCGGGACAGGCAAATGGCTACACCTTC. This encodes CASSLVPGQANGYTF. Full variable domain (missing parts from reference TRBV7-9 and TRBJ1-2): DTGVSQNPRHKITKRGQNVTFRCDPISEHNRLYWYRQTLGQGPEFLTYFQNEAQLEKSRLLSDRFSAERPKGSFSTLEIQRTEQGDSAMYLCASSLVPGQANGYTFGSGTRLTVV.

The gene calls are TRBV9 and TRBJ2-7, with 9 bases identical to TRBD1. Unmatched junction bases numbered 1, after V lost 3 bases and J lost 6 bases. Germline CDR1 reads SGDLS; CDR2 reads YYNGEE. This CDR3 spans 12 amino acids. CDR3: CASSGQGGEQYF. The CDR3, as DNA: TGTGCCAGCAGCGGACAGGGGGGCGAGCAGTACTTC.

V usage is TRBV2 and J usage is TRBJ1-1; no definite D call. Per germline, CDR1 SNHLY and CDR2 FYNNEI. The germline V and J ends were trimmed by 2 bases and 0 bases, with 13 bases remaining between them. This CDR3 comprises 16 residues. CDR3 nucleotide sequence: TGTGCCAGCAGTGAATCCGGTCACAGACTGAACACTGAAGCTTTCTTT. Translating gives CASSESGHRLNTEAFF.

J is TRBJ1-5 and V is TRBV19, with D maybe TRBD1 (5 bases). V was clipped by 4 bases and J by 0 bases, with 7 bases between them. The germline CDR1 and CDR2 sequences are LNHDA and SQIVND (reference sequence). The CDR3 length is 14 residues. CDR3 DNA sequence: TGTGCCAGTAGTAAGGGGTATAGCAATCAGCCCCAGCATTTT. Translating gives CASSKGYSNQPQHF.

J is TRBJ2-1 and V is TRBV11-2; D not certain. Per the germline V gene, CDR1 is SGHAT and CDR2 is FQNNGV. The V end was cut by 5 bases, the J end by 4 bases, with 6 bases between. The CDR3 loop spans 12 amino acids. The DNA of the CDR3 is TGTGCCAGCAGCGTCCCTTACAATGAGCAGTTCTTC. This encodes CASSVPYNEQFF.

The V gene is TRBV9, the J gene TRBJ2-1, with no clear D. Germline V gene lookup returns CDR1 SGDLS and CDR2 YYNGEE. This CDR3 comprises 12 residues. V shed 3 bases and J shed 10 bases, with 11 bases lying between them. Here the CDR3 DNA reads TGTGCCAGCAGCGCCTTTTCCCACGAGCAGTTCTTC. This encodes CASSAFSHEQFF.

The sample holds a few counts of this clone. This chain uses TRBV7-9 with TRBJ1-1, with 9 bases identical to TRBD1. This CDR3 contains 14 residues. V was clipped by 4 bases and J by 8 bases; unmatched bases: 8. CDR1 is SEHNR, CDR2 FQNEAQ, per germline (reference sequence). CDR3 loop: CASSSQRTGAEAFF. Here the CDR3 DNA reads TGTGCCAGCAGCTCACAAAGGACAGGGGCCGAAGCTTTCTTT.

V gene TRBV5-1 combines with J gene TRBJ2-1; D is unclear. The CDR3 contains 14 residues. With 2 bases removed from V and 8 bases from J, the gap between germline ends came to 14 bases. CDR1 SGHRS and CDR2 YFSETQ come from the germline V gene. CDR3 amino acids: CASSLIDIRYEQFF. CDR3 sequence (DNA): TGCGCCAGCAGCTTAATAGACATCAGGTATGAGCAGTTCTTC.

This clone was picked up one time. The V and J genes are TRBV7-2 and TRBJ2-1; the D gene is possibly TRBD1 (5 bases). The CDR3 is 14 residues long. The V gene's germline CDR1 is SGHTA and CDR2 FQGNSA. V was shortened by 5 bases and J by 3 bases, with 11 bases between the two germline ends. The CDR3 spells CASSLADSYNEQFF. DNA of the CDR3: TGTGCCAGCAGCCTTGCCGACAGCTACAATGAGCAGTTCTTC.

The sample holds one count of this clone. The chain has TRBV9 and TRBJ2-5; 7 positions agree with TRBD2. The germline V gene has CDR1 SGDLS and CDR2 YYNGEE. This CDR3 contains 15 residues. Trimming took 0 bases from V and 5 from J; bases not matched to a gene: 7. CDR3 nucleotide sequence: TGTGCCAGCAGCGTAGAGGGGAGGGCTCGGGAGACCCAGTACTTC. Its translation: CASSVEGRARETQYF.

The gene calls are TRBV7-9 and TRBJ2-2; 8 bases line up with TRBD1. V dropped 5 bases and J dropped 4; count of bases not matched to a gene: 6. The CDR3 consists of 15 residues. Germline lookup yields CDR1 SEHNR and CDR2 FQNEAQ (reference sequence). In DNA form, the CDR3 reads TGTGCCAGCAGCGCGGGACAGGTGGTCACCGGGGAGCTGTTTTTT. This sequence encodes CASSAGQVVTGELFF.

The rearrangement links TRBV19 to TRBJ1-1; D may be TRBD1 (6 bases). Deletions cut 5 bases from V and 0 bases from J, with 10 bases between. The length of the CDR3 is 14 residues. CDR1 and CDR2 (germline): LNHDA, SQIVND (reference sequence). The CDR3 DNA reads TGTGCCAGTAGTGTGGGGGCGATGAACACTGAAGCTTTCTTT. Protein sequence: CASSVGAMNTEAFF.

This clone was found once. J is TRBJ2-5 and V is TRBV7-9; 7 nucleotides line up with TRBD2. The germline V gene encodes CDR1 SEHNR and CDR2 FQNEAQ (reference sequence). This CDR3 region has 16 residues. V shed 4 bases and J 1 base; nucleotides not matched to a gene: 9. CDR3 nucleotides: TGTGCCAGCAGCTCCCGACTAGCTGGGTCCCAAGAGACCCAGTACTTC. Translated: CASSSRLAGSQETQYF.

The gene calls are TRBV7-2 and TRBJ1-1, with D unclear. Trimming left V 5 bases short and J 1 base short, with 5 bases between. Germline V gene data show CDR1 as SGHTA and CDR2 as FQGNSA. There are 12 residues in the CDR3. The CDR3 reads CASSHRNTEAFF. In nucleotides, the CDR3 is TGTGCCAGCAGCCACAGGAACACTGAAGCTTTCTTT.

V gene TRBV28 combines with J gene TRBJ1-2, with D possibly TRBD1 on 5 matching bases. The CDR3 extends over 13 amino acids. From germline, CDR1 is MDHEN and CDR2 SYDVKM. V was shortened by 5 bases and J by 3 bases, with 10 bases between the two germline ends. CDR3 nucleotides: TGTGCCAGCAGTCGGGACGCCTACTATGGCTACACCTTC. Translating gives CASSRDAYYGYTF.

The V gene is TRBV20-1, the J gene TRBJ2-1; unclear D gene. Deletions cut 6 bases from V and 5 bases from J, with 8 bases between. Germline V gene data show CDR1 as DFQATT and CDR2 as SNEGSKA (reference sequence). This CDR3 has 11 residues. The CDR3 nucleotides read TGCAGTGCGGCGGAAGACAATGAGCAGTTCTTC. This encodes CSAAEDNEQFF.

This clone came up once. The DNA for the CDR3 is TGTGCCAGCAGTGTTCAGGGGGCTGAGATCAAGCAGCCCCAGCATTTT. It translates to CASSVQGAEIKQPQHF. The gene calls are TRBV27 and TRBJ1-5; TRBD1 matches 8 bases. This CDR3 is built from 16 residues. Germline CDR1 MNHEY, CDR2 SMNVEV (reference sequence). V gave up 5 bases and J gave up 7 bases; unmatched junction bases: 13.

The chain combines TRBV4-3 with TRBJ1-4; TRBD1 might be the D (6 bases). Germline-derived CDR1 and CDR2 are LGHNA and YSLEER. V was pared by 5 bases and J by 3 bases, with 19 bases between. CDR3 length: 17 amino acids. The CDR3 region is CASSYMGGGQANEKLFF. CDR3 DNA sequence: TGCGCCAGCAGCTACATGGGCGGGGGGCAGGCTAATGAAAAACTGTTTTTT.

This chain uses TRBV7-3 with TRBJ1-2; 8 bases line up with TRBD1. Germline-derived CDR1 and CDR2 are SGHTA and FQGTGA. After removal of 4 bases from V and 4 bases from J, the junction contained 2 bases not matched to a gene. The CDR3 runs to 13 residues. This CDR3 is CASSYGTGYGYTF. DNA of the CDR3: TGTGCCAGCAGCTATGGGACAGGCTATGGCTACACCTTC. Combining the CDR3 with reference TRBV7-3 and TRBJ1-2 gives the whole variable domain GAGVSQTPSNKVTEKGKYVELRCDPISGHTALYWYRQSLGQGPEFLIYFQGTGAADDSGLPNDRFFAVRPEGSVSTLKIQRTERGDSAVYLCASSYGTGYGYTFGSGTRLTVV.